This TCR beta chain was sequenced for a study of blood T cells in healthy people across ages. Primers used in a second PCR of about 6 to 11 cycles were a sample-barcoded 5' primer and a J-beta primer mix. MiXCR, run by TCRdb on the 5' RACE reads, gives a single entry per CDR3 protein. The sample holds about 1.4 million distinct CDR3 sequences, around 59% seen once. The CDR3 covers 14 residues. Germline V gene data show CDR1 as MNHEY and CDR2 as SVGAGI. Deletions cut 0 bases from V and 1 base from J, with 4 bases between. This clonotype was observed a few times. This chain joins TRBV6-5 and TRBJ2-4; D unclear. This sequence was found in a man aged 18 to 35 in good health. The specimen was blood. The CDR3 region has the DNA TGTGCCAGCAGTTACTCCAGCGCCAAAAACATTCAGTACTTC. It yields the protein CASSYSSAKNIQYF.